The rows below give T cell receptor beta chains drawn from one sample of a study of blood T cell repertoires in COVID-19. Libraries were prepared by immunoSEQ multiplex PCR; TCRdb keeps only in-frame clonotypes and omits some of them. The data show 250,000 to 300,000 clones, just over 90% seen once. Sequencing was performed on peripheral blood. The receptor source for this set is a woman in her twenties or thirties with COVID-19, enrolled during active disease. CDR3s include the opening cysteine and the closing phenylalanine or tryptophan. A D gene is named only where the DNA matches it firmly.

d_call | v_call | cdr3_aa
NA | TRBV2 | CASQRDTLSYNEQFF
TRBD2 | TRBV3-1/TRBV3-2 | CASSPRLAGQYEQYF
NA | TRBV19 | CASSIATGNQPQHF
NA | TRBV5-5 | CASSLDSRAFF
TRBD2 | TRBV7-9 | CASSLVGRGLLLTSGRQHF
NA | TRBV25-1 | CASSESSPGLRRVGGYTF
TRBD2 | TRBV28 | CASSSPSGGDYNEQFF
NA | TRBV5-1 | CASSLGQNTGELFF
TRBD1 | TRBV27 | CASSLSPGQGPGLVTEAFF
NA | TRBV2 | CASSVDSRTHTDTQYF
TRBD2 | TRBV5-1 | CASSLGSSGGSGANVLTF
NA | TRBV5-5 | CASSRDRDYGYTF
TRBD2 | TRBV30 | CAWRASGRATDTQYF
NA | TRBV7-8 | CASSFPPGSGNTIYF
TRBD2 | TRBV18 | CASSPAGGLAVGTDTQYF
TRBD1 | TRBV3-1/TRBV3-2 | CASSQSGGARAFF
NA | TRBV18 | CASSAIVGTSTDTQYF
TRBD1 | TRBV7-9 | CASRVPGQMNTEAFF
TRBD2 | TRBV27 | CASSFSGGPLGVTQYF
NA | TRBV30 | CAWSVETAGELFF
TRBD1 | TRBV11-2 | CASSLNRGGYGYTF
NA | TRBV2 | CASSLQGPSTEAFF
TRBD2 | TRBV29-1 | CSVEGVLAGGYEQYF
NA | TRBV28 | CASRSPGHFNTEAFF
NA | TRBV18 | CASSPGQGVNGELFF
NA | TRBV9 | CASSVADSNYGYTF
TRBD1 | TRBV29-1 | CSVAWDRNSPLHF
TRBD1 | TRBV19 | CASSTPGQGATYEQYF
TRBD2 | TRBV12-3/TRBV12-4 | CASRTSVPEQFF
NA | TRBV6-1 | CASSDFRASYNEQFF
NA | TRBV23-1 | CASSHPAGSRIYYGYTF
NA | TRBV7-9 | CASSSWTEPNYGYTF
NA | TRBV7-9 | CASSLLRWQFF
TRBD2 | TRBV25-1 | CASSDRASGYNEQFF
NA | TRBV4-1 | CASSQDRTSNTEAFF
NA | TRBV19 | CASSRGGRSGNQPQHF
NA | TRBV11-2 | CASSLEGRGNEKLFF
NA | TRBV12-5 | CASGLVEGAYEQYF
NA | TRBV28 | CASSDSHGSYGYTF
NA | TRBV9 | CASSARHPNTEAFF
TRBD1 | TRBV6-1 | CASSEVGARGTYEQYF
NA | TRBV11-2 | CASSLRTATYEQYF
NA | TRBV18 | CASSPSPGNSPLHF
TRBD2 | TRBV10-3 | CAIGLAGMNEQFF
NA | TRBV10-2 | CASSDVLQETQYF
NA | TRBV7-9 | CASSLERGMGGSNQPQHF
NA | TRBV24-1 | CATSDLLRDYEQYF
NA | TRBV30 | CAWGLGSSGNTIYF
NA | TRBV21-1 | CASSKPGQGATGELFF